This T cell receptor (beta chain) was documented in a study of glioma-infiltrating T cells after dendritic cell vaccination. Whole-study context: Autologous tumor lysate-pulsed dendritic cell vaccination was given between the early 2000s and the early 2010s.

The CDR3 totals 13 residues. CDR1 and CDR2 (germline): ENHRY, SYGVKD. Losses at the gene ends were 10 bases for V and 6 bases for J; bases not matched to a gene: 4. As to time point: after dendritic cell vaccination, including at tumor progression/relapse. No glioblastoma patient carried an isocitrate dehydrogenase mutation. Up to 2 ug genomic DNA was used for TCRB CDR3 amplification. The primer mix had 60 V beta and 13 J beta primers. The data were produced by immunoSEQ multiplex PCR, yet TCRdb's version contains in-frame clones alone and is incomplete. The table has about 76,000 clones, roughly 84% seen once.

V gene TRBV10-3 combines with J gene TRBJ2-4; 12 positions match TRBD2. The TCR comes from a human donor with glioblastoma. Sequenced material: blood, taken after dendritic cell vaccination. The CDR3 spells CASMTSGGNIQYF. The DNA of the CDR3 is TGTGCCAGTATGACTAGCGGGGGAAACATTCAGTACTTC.